One sample yielded the 3 T cell receptor beta chains listed below, sequenced in a study of control samples from healthy donors and cancer patients (dated by TCRdb to the early 2020s). Libraries came from the immunoSEQ multiplex PCR assay. What TCRdb holds here is the immuneACCESS table cut down to in-frame rearrangements. Part of the clones is not present; checked against another copy, under half of the missing clones reflect an unresolved V gene, and the others are unexplained. A total of 65,000 to 75,000 clones appear in this sample, about 90% of them only once. Over 3.5% of the sample comes from the top ten. Sequencing was done on a sample of blood. These TCRs come from a woman in her 50s in good health.

The rearrangement uses TRBV2 and TRBJ1-4; D gene uncertain. The CDR3 totals 13 residues. V was shortened by 7 bases and J by 5 bases, with 11 bases between the two germline ends. CDR1 and CDR2 from the germline V gene are SNHLY and FYNNEI. CDR3 DNA sequence: TGTGCCAGCAAGGTGGTACAGAATGAAAAACTGTTTTTT. It specifies CASKVVQNEKLFF.

This clone was detected only a few times. The chain employs TRBV19 and TRBJ2-1; 7 nucleotides align to TRBD1. V lost 5 bases, J lost 2 bases, and 6 bases stayed unmatched. Germline-derived CDR1 and CDR2 are LNHDA and SQIVND (reference sequence). The CDR3 runs 15 residues. The CDR3 here is CASSGDRDPYNEQFF. The CDR3 region has the DNA TGTGCCAGTAGTGGAGACAGGGACCCCTACAATGAGCAGTTCTTC.

The chain employs TRBV7-3 and TRBJ2-1; D uncertain. The germline V and J ends were trimmed by 6 bases and 4 bases, with 16 bases remaining between them. The CDR3 contains 15 residues. Per the germline V gene, CDR1 is SGHTA and CDR2 is FQGTGA. The CDR3 region has the DNA TGTGCCAGCAGTTCGGCCACAGCCAGTTACAATGAGCAGTTCTTC. The encoded protein is CASSSATASYNEQFF.